Sequencing of this T cell receptor beta chain was carried out in a study of early T cells in non-severe SARS-CoV-2 infection. Across the study: Chains stayed unpaired after sequencing of bulk RNA from unsorted whole blood.

In this sample, this clonotype turned up a few times. Its antigen is undetermined. General study points: Matches to VDJdb favored anti-spike CD8 responses and missed private and CD4 specificities.

Each single cDNA molecule received a unique molecular identifier. TCRdb re-called the 5' RACE reads through MiXCR, storing one row per CDR3 protein. The table lists 80,000 or so distinct CDR3 sequences, 9.5% to 15% of them singletons, with around 3.5% in the top ten. The CDR3 has 13 amino acids. CDR1 MNHEY and CDR2 SVGAGI come from the germline V gene. V lost 7 bases and J 9 bases, leaving 16 bases between the germline ends. This sequence joins TRBV6-5 and TRBJ2-1; weak D call: TRBD2 (5 bases). The material sequenced was whole blood. The source is an adult who was a healthcare worker with PCR-confirmed SARS-CoV-2 infection or an uninfected control (not recorded which). The CDR3 coding sequence is TGTGCCAGCATTAACCCCGGAGGCGGTGAGCAGTTCTTC. This gives the protein CASINPGGGEQFF.